This TCR beta chain was recorded in a study of blood T cells in healthy people across ages. General study results and limits: Changes in expanded clonotypes were possibly confounded, as the CMV status of donors was unknown. Calculation of diversity from one million T cells yielded estimates considered to be underestimates. Across the age range, TCR beta diversity per million T cells fell in a roughly linear way.

Turning to this clonotype: Its specificity is not known.

Total RNA extracted from each sample amounted to at least 5 micrograms. The CDR3 extends over 14 amino acids. Per germline, CDR1 SGHTA and CDR2 FQGNSA. V lost 5 bases to trimming and J lost 6 bases, with 15 bases between them. PCR was performed a second time for roughly 6 to 12 cycles using a sample-barcoded 5' primer and a J-beta primer mix. TCRdb analysed the 5' RACE reads with MiXCR anew, one entry per CDR3 protein. The repertoire holds around 1,100,000 distinct CDR3 sequences, 35% to 40% seen once, with about an eighth in the top ten. Sequencing used blood. The chain is built from TRBV7-2 and TRBJ2-3; D may be TRBD2 (5 bases). The TCR comes from a man between 18 and 29 years old in good health. CDR3 region: CASSGGYLRDTQYF. In DNA, the CDR3 is TGTGCCAGCAGCGGCGGGTACTTAAGGGATACGCAGTATTTT.